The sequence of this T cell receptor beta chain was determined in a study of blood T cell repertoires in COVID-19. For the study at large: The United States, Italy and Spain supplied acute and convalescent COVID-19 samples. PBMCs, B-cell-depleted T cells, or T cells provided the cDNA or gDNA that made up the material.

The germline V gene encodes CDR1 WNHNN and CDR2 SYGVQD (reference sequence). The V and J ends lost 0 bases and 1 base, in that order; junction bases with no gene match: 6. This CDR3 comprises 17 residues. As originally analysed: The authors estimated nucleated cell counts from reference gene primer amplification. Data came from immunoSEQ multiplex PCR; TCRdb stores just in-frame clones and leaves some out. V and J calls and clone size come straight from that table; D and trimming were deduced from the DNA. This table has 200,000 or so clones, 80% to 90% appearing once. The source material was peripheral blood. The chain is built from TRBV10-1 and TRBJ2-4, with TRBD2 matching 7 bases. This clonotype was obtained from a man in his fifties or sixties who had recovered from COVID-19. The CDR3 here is CASSESYGEGAKNIQYF. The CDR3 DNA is TGCGCCAGCAGTGAGTCTTACGGGGAGGGGGCCAAAAACATTCAGTACTTC.